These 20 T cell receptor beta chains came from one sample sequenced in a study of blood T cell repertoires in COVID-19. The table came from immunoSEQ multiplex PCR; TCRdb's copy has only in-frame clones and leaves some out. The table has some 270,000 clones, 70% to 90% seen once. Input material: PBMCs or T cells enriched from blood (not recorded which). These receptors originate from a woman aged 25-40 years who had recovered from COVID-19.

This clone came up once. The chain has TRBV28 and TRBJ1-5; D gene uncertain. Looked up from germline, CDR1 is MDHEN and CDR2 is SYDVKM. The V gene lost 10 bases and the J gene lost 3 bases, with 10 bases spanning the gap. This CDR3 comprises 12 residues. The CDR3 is CAMGRANQPQHF. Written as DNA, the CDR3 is TGTGCCATGGGCAGAGCCAATCAGCCCCAGCATTTT.

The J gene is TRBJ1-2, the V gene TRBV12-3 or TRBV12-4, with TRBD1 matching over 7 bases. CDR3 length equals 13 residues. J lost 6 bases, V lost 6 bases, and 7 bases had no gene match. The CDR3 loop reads CASRMTGRHGYTF. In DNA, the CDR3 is TGTGCCAGCAGGATGACAGGGCGTCATGGCTACACCTTC.

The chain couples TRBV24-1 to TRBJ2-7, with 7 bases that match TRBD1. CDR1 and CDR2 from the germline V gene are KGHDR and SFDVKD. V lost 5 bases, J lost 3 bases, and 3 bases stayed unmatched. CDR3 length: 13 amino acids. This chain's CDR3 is CATSVSGGYEQYF. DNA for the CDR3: TGTGCCACCAGTGTCTCAGGGGGCTACGAGCAGTACTTC.

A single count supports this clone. CDR3 in amino acids: CASRPDRGLANYGYTF. CDR3 DNA: TGTGCCAGCAGACCAGACAGGGGGTTGGCTAACTATGGCTACACCTTC. This chain links TRBV27 with TRBJ1-2; TRBD1 matches at 9 bases. J was trimmed by 0 bases and V by 6 bases; bases with no gene match: 8. The CDR3 sequence is 16 residues long. Germline CDR1 MNHEY, CDR2 SMNVEV (reference sequence).

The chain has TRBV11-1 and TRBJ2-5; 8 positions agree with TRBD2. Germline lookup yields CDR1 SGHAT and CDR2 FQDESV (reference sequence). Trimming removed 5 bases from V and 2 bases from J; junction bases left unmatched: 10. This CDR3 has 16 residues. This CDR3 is CASSKRLARIQETQYF. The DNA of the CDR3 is TGTGCCAGCAGCAAAAGACTAGCGAGAATTCAAGAGACCCAGTACTTC.

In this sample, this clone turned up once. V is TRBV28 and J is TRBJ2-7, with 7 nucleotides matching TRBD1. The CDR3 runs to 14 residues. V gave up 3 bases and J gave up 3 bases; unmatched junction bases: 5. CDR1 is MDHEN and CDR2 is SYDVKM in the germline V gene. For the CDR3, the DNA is TGTGCCAGCAGTTTTCCCGGGACAGTCTACGAGCAGTACTTC. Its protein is CASSFPGTVYEQYF.

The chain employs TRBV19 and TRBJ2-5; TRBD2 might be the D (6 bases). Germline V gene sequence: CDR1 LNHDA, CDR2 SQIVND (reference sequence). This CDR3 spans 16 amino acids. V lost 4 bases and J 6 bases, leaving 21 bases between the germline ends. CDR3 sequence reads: CASSRSGETGGKTQYF. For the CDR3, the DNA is TGTGCCAGTAGTAGGAGTGGGGAAACTGGGGGGAAGACCCAGTACTTC. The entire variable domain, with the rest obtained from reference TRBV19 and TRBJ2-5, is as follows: DGGITQSPKYLFRKEGQNVTLSCEQNLNHDAMYWYRQDPGQGLRLIYYSQIVNDFQKGDIAEGYSVSREKKESFPLTVTSAQKNPTAFYLCASSRSGETGGKTQYFGPGTRLLVL.

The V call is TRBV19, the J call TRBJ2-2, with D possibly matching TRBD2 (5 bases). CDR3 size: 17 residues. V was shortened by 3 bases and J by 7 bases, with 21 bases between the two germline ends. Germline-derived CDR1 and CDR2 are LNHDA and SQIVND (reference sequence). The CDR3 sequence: CASSIFSSVGDYGELFF. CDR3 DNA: TGTGCCAGTAGTATTTTCTCTTCTGTCGGGGATTACGGGGAGCTGTTTTTT.

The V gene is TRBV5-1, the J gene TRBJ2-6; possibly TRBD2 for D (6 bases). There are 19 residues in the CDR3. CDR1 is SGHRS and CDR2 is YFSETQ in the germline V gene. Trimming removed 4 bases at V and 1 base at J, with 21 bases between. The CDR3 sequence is CASSEWGDPSLSGANVLTF. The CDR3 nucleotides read TGCGCCAGCAGCGAATGGGGGGATCCCAGTCTGTCTGGGGCCAACGTCCTGACTTTC.

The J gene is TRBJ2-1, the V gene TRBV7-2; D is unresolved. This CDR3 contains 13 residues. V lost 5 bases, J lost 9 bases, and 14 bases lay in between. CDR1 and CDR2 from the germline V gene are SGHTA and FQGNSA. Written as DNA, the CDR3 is TGTGCCAGCAGCCGAGACTCTCCGGGTGAGCAGTTCTTC. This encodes CASSRDSPGEQFF. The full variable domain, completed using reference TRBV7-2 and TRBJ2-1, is GAGVSQSPSNKVTEKGKDVELRCDPISGHTALYWYRQSLGQGLEFLIYFQGNSAPDKSGLPSDRFSAERTGGSVSTLTIQRTQQEDSAVYLCASSRDSPGEQFFGPGTRLTVL.

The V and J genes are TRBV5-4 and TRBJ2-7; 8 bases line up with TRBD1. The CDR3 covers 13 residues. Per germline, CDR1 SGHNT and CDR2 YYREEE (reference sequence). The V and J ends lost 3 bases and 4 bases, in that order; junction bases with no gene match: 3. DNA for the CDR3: TGTGCCAGCAGCTCCACAGGGGGATACGAGCAGTACTTC. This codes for CASSSTGGYEQYF.

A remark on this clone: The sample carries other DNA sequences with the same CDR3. The CDR3 DNA is TGTGCCAGCAGCTTAGGGGGGGGTCAGCCCCAGCATTTT. Encoded protein: CASSLGGGQPQHF. The gene calls are TRBV7-9 and TRBJ1-5; possibly TRBD1 for D (5 bases). CDR1 is SEHNR, CDR2 FQNEAQ, per germline (reference sequence). Trimming took 1 base from V and 6 from J, leaving 7 bases between them. The CDR3 spans 13 residues.

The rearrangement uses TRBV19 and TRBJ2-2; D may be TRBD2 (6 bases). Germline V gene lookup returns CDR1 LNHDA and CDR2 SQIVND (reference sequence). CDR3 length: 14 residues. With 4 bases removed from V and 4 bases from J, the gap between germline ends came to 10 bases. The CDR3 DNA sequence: TGTGCCAGTAGTAGCCCCGGGGGCACCGGGGAGCTGTTTTTT. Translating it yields CASSSPGGTGELFF.

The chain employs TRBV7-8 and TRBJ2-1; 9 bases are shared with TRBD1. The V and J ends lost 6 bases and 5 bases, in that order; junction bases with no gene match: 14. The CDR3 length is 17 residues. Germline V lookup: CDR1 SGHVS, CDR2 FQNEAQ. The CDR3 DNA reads TGTGCCAGCAGTTTTCTAGGACAGGGGAGTAAAAACAATGAGCAGTTCTTC. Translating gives CASSFLGQGSKNNEQFF. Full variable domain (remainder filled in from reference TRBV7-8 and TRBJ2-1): GAGVSQSPRYKVAKRGQDVALRCDPISGHVSLFWYQQALGQGPEFLTYFQNEAQLDKSGLPSDRFFAERPEGSVSTLKIQRTQQEDSAVYLCASSFLGQGSKNNEQFFGPGTRLTVL.

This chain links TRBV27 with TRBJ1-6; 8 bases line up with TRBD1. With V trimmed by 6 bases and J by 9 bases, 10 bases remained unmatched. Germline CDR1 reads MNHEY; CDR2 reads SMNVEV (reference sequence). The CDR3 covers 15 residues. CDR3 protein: CASSLGDRGLSPLHF. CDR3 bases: TGTGCCAGCAGCCTGGGAGACAGGGGCCTTTCACCCCTCCACTTT.

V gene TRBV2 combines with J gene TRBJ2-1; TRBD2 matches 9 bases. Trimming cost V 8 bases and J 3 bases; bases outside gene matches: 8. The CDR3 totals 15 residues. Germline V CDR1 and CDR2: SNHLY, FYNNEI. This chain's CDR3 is CASYGETSGYNEQFF. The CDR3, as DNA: TGTGCCAGCTACGGTGAGACTAGCGGCTACAATGAGCAGTTCTTC.

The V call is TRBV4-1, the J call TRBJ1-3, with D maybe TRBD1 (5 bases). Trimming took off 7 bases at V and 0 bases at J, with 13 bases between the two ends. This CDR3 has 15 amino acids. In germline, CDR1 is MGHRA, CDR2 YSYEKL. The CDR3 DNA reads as TGCGCCAGCACCCCGGGACTAAACTCTGGAAACACCATATATTTT. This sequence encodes CASTPGLNSGNTIYF.

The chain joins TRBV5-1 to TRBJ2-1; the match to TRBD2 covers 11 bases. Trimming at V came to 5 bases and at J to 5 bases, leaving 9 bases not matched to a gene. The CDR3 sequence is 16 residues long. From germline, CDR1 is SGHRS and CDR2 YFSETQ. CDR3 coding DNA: TGCGCCAGCAGACGATCCGGGACTAGCGGAAACAATGAGCAGTTCTTC. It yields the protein CASRRSGTSGNNEQFF.

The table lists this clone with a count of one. This CDR3 reads CASSLVSPGQGTYGYTF. The CDR3, as DNA: TGTGCCAGCAGCCTCGTAAGTCCGGGACAGGGAACTTATGGCTACACCTTC. The chain couples TRBV3-1 (or the pseudogene TRBV3-2) to TRBJ1-2, with 9 bases aligning to TRBD1. The V gene's germline CDR1 is LGHDT and CDR2 YNNKEL (reference sequence). After removal of 4 bases from V and 5 bases from J, the junction contained 14 bases not matched to a gene. The CDR3 has 17 residues.

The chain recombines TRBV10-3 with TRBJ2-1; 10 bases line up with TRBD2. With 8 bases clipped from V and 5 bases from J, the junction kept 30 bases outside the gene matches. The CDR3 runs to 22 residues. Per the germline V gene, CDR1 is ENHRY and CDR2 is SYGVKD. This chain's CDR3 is CAIGVRRTSGKITFGNHNEQFF. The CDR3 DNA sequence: TGTGCCATCGGGGTAAGAAGGACTAGCGGTAAGATAACCTTCGGGAACCACAATGAGCAGTTCTTC.